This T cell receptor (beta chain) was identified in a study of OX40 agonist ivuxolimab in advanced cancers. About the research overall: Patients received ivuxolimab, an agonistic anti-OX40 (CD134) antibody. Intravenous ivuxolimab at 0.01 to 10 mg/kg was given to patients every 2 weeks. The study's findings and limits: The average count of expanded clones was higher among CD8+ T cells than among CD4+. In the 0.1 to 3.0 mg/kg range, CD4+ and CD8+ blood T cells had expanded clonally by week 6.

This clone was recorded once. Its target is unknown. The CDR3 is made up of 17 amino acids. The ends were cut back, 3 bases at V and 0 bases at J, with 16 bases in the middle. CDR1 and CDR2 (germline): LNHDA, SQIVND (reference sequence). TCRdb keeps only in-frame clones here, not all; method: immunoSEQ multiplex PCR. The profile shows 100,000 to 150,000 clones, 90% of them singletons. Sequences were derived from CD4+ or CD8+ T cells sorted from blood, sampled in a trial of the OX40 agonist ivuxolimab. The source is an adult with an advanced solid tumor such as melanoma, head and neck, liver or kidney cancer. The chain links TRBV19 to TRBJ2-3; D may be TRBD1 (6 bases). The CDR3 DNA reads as TGTGCCAGTAGTATGCCCAAGCAGGGGCTTAGCACAGATACGCAGTATTTT. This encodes CASSMPKQGLSTDTQYF.